The clone carrying this T cell receptor beta chain occurred once. The antigen remains unidentified. The repertoire was sequenced with immunoSEQ multiplex PCR; TCRdb's copy has only in-frame clones and lacks some. The sample lists hundreds of thousands of clones, nearly 95% occurring once. These data belong to a study of shared clonotypes between healthy human individuals. Study conclusions and caveats: Only blood was sampled; tissue repertoires likely differ.

The CDR3 is made up of 15 amino acids. From germline, CDR1 is MNHNY and CDR2 SVGAGI (reference sequence). Trimming shortened V by 4 bases and J by 2 bases, and 14 bases separated the two germline ends. CD45RO negativity and positive selection for CCR7 defined naive CD8 cells, a population that excluded terminally differentiated effector memory CD45RA+ cells. Free of recent acute infections or vaccinations, the donors were healthy HIV-negative adults. The V gene is TRBV6-6, the J gene TRBJ2-5; unclear D gene. The clonotype comes from a man younger than 45 in good health. Sequencing used naive CD8+ T cells sorted from blood. CDR3 sequence (DNA): TGTGCCAGCAGTTCGCTCGCGGACCTTCAAGAGACCCAGTACTTC. As protein: CASSSLADLQETQYF.